The text below deals with one T cell receptor beta chain. V gave up 9 bases and J gave up 3 bases, with 17 bases separating them. The CDR3 consists of 15 residues. The germline V gene encodes CDR1 LNHDA and CDR2 SQIVND (reference sequence). Original methodology: Amplified reference gene primers provided the basis for estimating nucleated cell counts. The assay was immunoSEQ multiplex PCR, and TCRdb's table has in-frame clones only and misses some. V and J calls and clone size follow that table, whereas D and trimming were derived from the DNA. The sample has 120,000 or so clones, 70% to 80% seen once. The data originate from a study of blood T cell repertoires in COVID-19. Background on the study: PBMCs, B-cell-depleted T cells, or T cells were the source of the cDNA or gDNA that made up the material.

Material for sequencing was peripheral blood. The receptor's source is a middle-aged man with active or convalescent COVID-19. V usage is TRBV19 and J usage is TRBJ1-4; D uncertain. This CDR3 reads CASIDLRGANEKLFF. CDR3 sequence (DNA): TGTGCCAGCATTGACCTCCGCGGGGCTAATGAAAAACTGTTTTTT.